Below, 13 T cell receptor beta chains from the same sample are listed, as sequenced in a study of control samples from healthy donors and cancer patients (dated by TCRdb to 2020 to 2021). Library preparation used the immunoSEQ multiplex PCR assay. Not all clones reach the TCRdb copy of this immuneACCESS table, which keeps in-frame sequences only. Checked studies attribute under half of the gap to unresolved V genes and leave the rest unexplained. The record for this sample contains about 210,000 clones. The ten biggest clones cover about 2.2% of the sample. The material sequenced was blood. The source is a woman aged 25 to 45 in good health.

The rearrangement links TRBV2 to TRBJ2-5; 12 nucleotides align to TRBD2. From germline, CDR1 is SNHLY and CDR2 FYNNEI. CDR3 length: 15 amino acids. Germline trimming cut 6 bases from V and 1 base from J; bases unmatched to any gene: 3. CDR3 protein: CASRRTSGAQETQYF. CDR3 DNA: TGTGCCAGCAGGAGGACTAGCGGGGCCCAAGAGACCCAGTACTTC.

This chain joins TRBV28 and TRBJ1-1, with D unclear. Germline V lookup: CDR1 MDHEN, CDR2 SYDVKM. V was pared by 3 bases and J by 8 bases, with 10 bases between. The CDR3 has 12 residues. CDR3 DNA: TGTGCCAGCAGTTTGACCAGGCTAGAAGCTTTCTTT. Translation: CASSLTRLEAFF. The full variable domain, rest sourced from reference TRBV28 and TRBJ1-1, is DVKVTQSSRYLVKRTGEKVFLECVQDMDHENMFWYRQDPGLGLRLIYFSYDVKMKEKGDIPEGYSVSREKKERFSLILESASTNQTSMYLCASSLTRLEAFFGQGTRLTVV.

This chain uses TRBV4-2 with TRBJ1-4; TRBD1 aligns across 8 bases. Trimming cost V 3 bases and J 4 bases; bases outside gene matches: 1. This CDR3 is built from 14 residues. Germline CDR1 and CDR2: LGHNA and YNFKEQ. CDR3 loop: CASSQGQVNEKLFF. The CDR3 DNA reads as TGTGCCAGCAGCCAGGGACAGGTTAATGAAAAACTGTTTTTT.

The gene calls are TRBV12-3 or TRBV12-4 and TRBJ2-3, with D perhaps matching TRBD1 (5 bases). This CDR3 comprises 13 residues. V lost 5 bases and J 4 bases, leaving 10 bases between the germline ends. CDR3 DNA: TGTGCCAGCAGTCTCAGGGTCCCAGATACGCAGTATTTT. Protein sequence: CASSLRVPDTQYF.

The gene calls are TRBV19 and TRBJ1-1; perhaps TRBD1 as D (5 bases). V was shortened by 5 bases and J by 0 bases, with 16 bases between the two germline ends. The CDR3 totals 16 residues. Germline V gives CDR1 LNHDA, CDR2 SQIVND (reference sequence). CDR3 in DNA: TGTGCCAGTAGTCGGGACTCCTCGAGAATGAACACTGAAGCTTTCTTT. Its translation is CASSRDSSRMNTEAFF.

This chain joins TRBV28 and TRBJ1-2, with TRBD1 matching 8 bases. This CDR3 is 14 amino acids long. Germline trimming cut 6 bases from V and 4 bases from J; bases unmatched to any gene: 7. From germline, CDR1 is MDHEN and CDR2 SYDVKM. The CDR3 is CASRSGGEVYGYTF. The CDR3 DNA follows: TGTGCCAGCAGATCAGGGGGCGAAGTCTATGGCTACACCTTC.

On this clone: Other DNA variants within this sample encode the same CDR3. This sequence joins TRBV4-3 and TRBJ1-2, with a tentative D call TRBD1 (6 bases). V was clipped by 2 bases and J by 8 bases, with 18 bases between them. Per germline, CDR1 LGHNA and CDR2 YSLEER. CDR3 length: 15 amino acids. The CDR3 protein is CASSQSEWGQGGYTF. In DNA, the CDR3 is TGCGCCAGCAGCCAATCCGAGTGGGGTCAGGGGGGCTACACCTTC.

V is TRBV6-5 and J is TRBJ1-5; TRBD1 might be the D (5 bases). The germline CDR1 and CDR2 sequences are MNHEY and SVGAGI. This CDR3 is built from 13 residues. Trimming cost V 2 bases and J 5 bases, with 7 bases left between them. As DNA, the CDR3 is TGTGCCAGCAGTTACGGGGGGTATCAGCCCCAGCATTTT. Its protein product is CASSYGGYQPQHF.

The V gene is TRBV7-9, the J gene TRBJ2-3, with D unclear. The length of the CDR3 is 15 residues. V was cut by 1 base and J by 4 bases, with 12 bases left in between. Germline-derived CDR1 and CDR2 are SEHNR and FQNEAQ (reference sequence). The CDR3 DNA follows: TGTGCCAGCAGCTTAGGGTTAGGGTTGGCAGATACGCAGTATTTT. Translated: CASSLGLGLADTQYF. The complete variable domain, with remaining parts taken from reference TRBV7-9 and TRBJ2-3, reads DTGVSQNPRHKITKRGQNVTFRCDPISEHNRLYWYRQTLGQGPEFLTYFQNEAQLEKSRLLSDRFSAERPKGSFSTLEIQRTEQGDSAMYLCASSLGLGLADTQYFGPGTRLTVL.

The chain couples TRBV27 to TRBJ1-3, with D possibly matching TRBD1 (6 bases). Trimming stripped 8 bases from V and 0 bases from J, with 8 bases between. The CDR3 length is 13 residues. The germline CDR1 and CDR2 sequences are MNHEY and SMNVEV (reference sequence). CDR3 nucleotide sequence: TGTGCCAGCTCAGGGGACTCTGGAAACACCATATATTTT. Residues: CASSGDSGNTIYF.

The chain has TRBV19 and TRBJ2-1; weak D call: TRBD2 (5 bases). Germline loops: CDR1 LNHDA, CDR2 SQIVND (reference sequence). The V end was cut by 2 bases, the J end by 6 bases, with 20 bases between. The CDR3 loop spans 17 amino acids. In DNA form, the CDR3 reads TGTGCCAGTAGTATAAAGTCTAGCCCTTGGGATTCCAATGAGCAGTTCTTC. Amino acids: CASSIKSSPWDSNEQFF.

The chain employs TRBV27 and TRBJ1-6; D ambiguous. V dropped 5 bases and J dropped 3 bases, with 8 bases sitting between them. Per the germline V gene, CDR1 is MNHEY and CDR2 is SMNVEV (reference sequence). The CDR3 is made up of 14 amino acids. The CDR3: CASSEGFYNSPLHF. The CDR3 region has the DNA TGTGCCAGCAGTGAGGGTTTCTATAATTCACCCCTCCACTTT.

This chain joins TRBV7-9 and TRBJ2-6; D uncertain. Germline CDR1 is SEHNR and CDR2 is FQNEAQ (reference sequence). Trimming took off 0 bases at V and 0 bases at J, with 3 bases between the two ends. This CDR3 spans 15 amino acids. The CDR3 reads CASSLAPSGANVLTF. The CDR3 DNA follows: TGTGCCAGCAGCTTAGCCCCCTCTGGGGCCAACGTCCTGACTTTC.